The next 17 T cell receptor beta chains were all read from a single sample in a study of Ad26.COV2.S vaccination and SARS-CoV-2 variants. Treatment here: 15 to 20 received Ad26.COV2.S at low or high dose, single or two shots; several received placebo; per-sample allocation not given. The study sampled participants on day 63 after the first vaccine or placebo injection. Clones were read by immunoSEQ multiplex PCR, and TCRdb kept only the in-frame ones, dropping some. The data contain some 460,000 clones, 89% of them singletons. The sequences come from peripheral blood, collected in a trial of Ad26.COV2.S vaccine versus placebo. The receptors shown here come from a person between 18 and 60 years old who received the Ad26.COV2.S COVID-19 vaccine or a placebo.

This clone has just one count. This chain connects TRBV13 to TRBJ2-3, with D tentatively TRBD2 (5 bases). Germline V gene data show CDR1 as PRHDT and CDR2 as FYEKMQ (reference sequence). V dropped 4 bases and J dropped 2 bases, with 19 bases sitting between them. The CDR3 is 17 residues long. The CDR3 DNA follows: TGTGCCAGCAGCTCCCCCCGCCAGGAGGTATACACAGATACGCAGTATTTT. Translating gives CASSSPRQEVYTDTQYF.

The chain carries TRBV4-2 and TRBJ1-2; tentatively, D is TRBD1 (6 bases). The CDR3 has 15 amino acids. Germline CDR1 LGHNA, CDR2 YNFKEQ. V shed 0 bases and J shed 4 bases, with 12 bases lying between them. CDR3 sequence (DNA): TGTGCCAGCAGCCAAGATAGGGGGGATTCCTATGGCTACACCTTC. Translating gives CASSQDRGDSYGYTF.

The chain combines TRBV19 with TRBJ1-4, with 9 bases aligning to TRBD1. Losses at the gene ends were 7 bases for V and 8 bases for J; bases not matched to a gene: 8. The CDR3 contains 14 residues. Per the germline V gene, CDR1 is LNHDA and CDR2 is SQIVND (reference sequence). In nucleotides, the CDR3 is TGTGCCAGTACCCATCCGGGACAGGGCGAAAAACTGTTTTTT. Protein: CASTHPGQGEKLFF.

This chain links TRBV28 with TRBJ1-5, with TRBD1 matching 8 bases. Germline V gene sequence: CDR1 MDHEN, CDR2 SYDVKM. The V segment lost 6 bases and the J segment 6 bases; nucleotides outside the gene matches: 7. The length of the CDR3 is 14 residues. The CDR3 DNA is TGTGCCAGCAGCCAGGACAGGGTCGGTCAGCCCCAGCATTTT. Translation gives CASSQDRVGQPQHF.

This rearrangement joins TRBV7-2 to TRBJ2-7; D gene unclear. CDR1 and CDR2 (germline): SGHTA, FQGNSA. Trimming left V 5 bases short and J 2 bases short, with 16 bases between. CDR3 length: 15 amino acids. The CDR3 here is CASSTRHRQTYEQYF. The CDR3 DNA reads TGTGCCAGCAGCACCAGACATAGGCAGACCTACGAGCAGTACTTC.

The chain uses TRBV11-2 and TRBJ2-7; 7 bases are a match to TRBD2. This CDR3 has 14 residues. V lost 8 bases, J lost 2 bases, and 9 bases stayed unmatched. From germline, CDR1 is SGHAT and CDR2 FQNNGV. This chain's CDR3 is CASRGEYDTYEQYF. The CDR3 DNA is TGTGCCAGCCGGGGGGAATACGACACCTACGAGCAGTACTTC.

The rearrangement links TRBV3-1 (or the pseudogene TRBV3-2) to TRBJ2-3; 8 bases line up with TRBD2. Trimming took 6 bases from V and 4 from J; bases not matched to a gene: 9. CDR3 size: 15 residues. Per germline, CDR1 LGHDT and CDR2 YNNKEL (reference sequence). The CDR3 DNA follows: TGTGCCAGCAGGCCGAGCGGGAGAGGTTCAGATACGCAGTATTTT. It yields the protein CASRPSGRGSDTQYF.

This clone has just one count. The chain links TRBV4-1 to TRBJ1-6; possible D gene TRBD1, 5 bases. This CDR3 contains 18 residues. Between the trimmed V and J ends, which lost 0 bases and 9 bases, there was a span of 21 bases. Germline loops: CDR1 MGHRA, CDR2 YSYEKL. In nucleotides, the CDR3 is TGCGCCAGCAGCCAAGATCGGGGGAAAAAACTGGGGGGTTCACCCCTCCACTTT. Amino acids: CASSQDRGKKLGGSPLHF.

This chain connects TRBV20-1 to TRBJ1-1; D is unclear. The germline gives CDR1 DFQATT, CDR2 SNEGSKA (reference sequence). The CDR3 is 11 residues long. Trimming cost V 3 bases and J 0 bases, with 2 bases left between them. CDR3: CSASLNTEAFF. CDR3 nucleotide sequence: TGCAGTGCTAGCCTGAACACTGAAGCTTTCTTT.

This chain connects TRBV28 to TRBJ2-1; 11 positions match TRBD2. The CDR3 loop spans 17 amino acids. The germline CDR1 and CDR2 sequences are MDHEN and SYDVKM. V gave up 2 bases and J gave up 1 base; unmatched junction bases: 4. The CDR3 is CASSLVAGGSSYNEQFF. The CDR3 DNA reads as TGTGCCAGCAGTTTAGTAGCGGGAGGGTCATCCTACAATGAGCAGTTCTTC.

V is TRBV7-9 and J is TRBJ1-1; 7 bases agree with TRBD1. The CDR3 spans 12 residues. V lost 4 bases and J lost 8; bases outside the gene matches: 4. Germline V CDR1 and CDR2: SEHNR, FQNEAQ (reference sequence). In DNA, the CDR3 is TGTGCCAGCAGCTCCAACAGGGGAGAAGCTTTCTTT. This translates into CASSSNRGEAFF. Together with reference TRBV7-9 and TRBJ1-1, the CDR3 gives the full variable domain: DTGVSQNPRHKITKRGQNVTFRCDPISEHNRLYWYRQTLGQGPEFLTYFQNEAQLEKSRLLSDRFSAERPKGSFSTLEIQRTEQGDSAMYLCASSSNRGEAFFGQGTRLTVV.

A few counts support this clone. The chain combines TRBV28 with TRBJ2-7; D is unresolved. V lost 6 bases to trimming and J lost 3 bases, with 6 bases between them. Germline loops: CDR1 MDHEN, CDR2 SYDVKM. This CDR3 is 11 amino acids long. The CDR3 sequence is CASRSGYEQYF. The CDR3 coding sequence is TGTGCCAGCAGATCAGGCTACGAGCAGTACTTC.

V usage is TRBV19 and J usage is TRBJ1-1; D perhaps matches TRBD1 (6 bases). Germline assignment: CDR1 LNHDA and CDR2 SQIVND (reference sequence). The V gene lost 5 bases and the J gene lost 1 base, with 17 bases spanning the gap. The CDR3 consists of 16 residues. The CDR3 region is CASSLFRGVPNTEAFF. The CDR3 DNA reads as TGTGCCAGTAGTTTGTTTAGGGGGGTCCCGAACACTGAAGCTTTCTTT.

The chain uses TRBV28 and TRBJ2-3; 12 bases align to TRBD2. The CDR3 loop spans 18 amino acids. CDR1 and CDR2 from the germline V gene are MDHEN and SYDVKM. V gave up 3 bases and J gave up 2 bases; unmatched junction bases: 9. CDR3 sequence reads: CASSFRLAGGSATDTQYF. In DNA form, the CDR3 reads TGTGCCAGCAGTTTCCGGCTAGCGGGAGGGTCGGCCACAGATACGCAGTATTTT.

The chain recombines TRBV2 with TRBJ2-1; D uncertain. Per germline, CDR1 SNHLY and CDR2 FYNNEI. The CDR3 spans 15 residues. Deletions cut 11 bases from V and 0 bases from J, with 17 bases between. CDR3 DNA: TGTGCCGGTCAAAGCGCATTAAGCTCCTACAATGAGCAGTTCTTC. Its translation is CAGQSALSSYNEQFF.

The V and J genes are TRBV19 and TRBJ1-2; D not resolved. CDR3 length: 12 amino acids. Trimming took 2 bases from V and 4 from J, leaving 5 bases between them. Germline V gene lookup returns CDR1 LNHDA and CDR2 SQIVND (reference sequence). The CDR3 protein is CASSIQFYGYTF. Here the CDR3 DNA reads TGTGCCAGTAGTATACAGTTCTATGGCTACACCTTC.

The J gene is TRBJ2-7, the V gene TRBV7-3; 9 nucleotides line up with TRBD1. This CDR3 is built from 15 residues. The junction had 5 bases not matched to a gene; V was cut back by 5 bases and J by 0 bases. Germline CDR1 is SGHTA and CDR2 is FQGTGA. The CDR3 protein is CASSPDRGSSYEQYF. The CDR3 nucleotides are TGTGCCAGCAGCCCGGACAGGGGCAGCTCCTACGAGCAGTACTTC.